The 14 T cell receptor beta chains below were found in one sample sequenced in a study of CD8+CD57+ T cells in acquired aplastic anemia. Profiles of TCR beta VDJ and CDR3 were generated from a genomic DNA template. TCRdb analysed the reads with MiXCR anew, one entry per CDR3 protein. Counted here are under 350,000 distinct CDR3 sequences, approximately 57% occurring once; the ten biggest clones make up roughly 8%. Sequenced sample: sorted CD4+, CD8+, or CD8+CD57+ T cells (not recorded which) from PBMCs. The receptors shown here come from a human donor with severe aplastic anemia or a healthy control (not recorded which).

The CDR3: CSAQQGSSYNSPLHF. The CDR3 DNA sequence: TGCAGTGCCCAACAGGGGAGCTCCTATAATTCACCCCTCCACTTT. The chain is built from TRBV20-1 and TRBJ1-6; 7 bases are shared with TRBD1. Germline V gene lookup returns CDR1 DFQATT and CDR2 SNEGSKA (reference sequence). The CDR3 covers 15 residues. The junction had 5 bases not matched to a gene; V was cut back by 6 bases and J by 0 bases.

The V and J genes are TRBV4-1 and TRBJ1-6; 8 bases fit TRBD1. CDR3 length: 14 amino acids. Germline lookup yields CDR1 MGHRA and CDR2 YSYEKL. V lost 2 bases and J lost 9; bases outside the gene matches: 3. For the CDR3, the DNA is TGCGCCAGCAGCCAACCAGGGGGCAGTTCACCCCTCCACTTT. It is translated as CASSQPGGSSPLHF.

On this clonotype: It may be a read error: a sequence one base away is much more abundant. DNA for the CDR3: TGCGCCAGCAGCCAAGATATTCCCGGCCCCGACAGGGAGAAAGGCTACACCTTC. It codes for CASSQDIPGPDREKGYTF. The chain combines TRBV7-2 with TRBJ1-2, with 7 bases matching TRBD1. The CDR3 is 18 amino acids. Germline V gives CDR1 SGHTA, CDR2 FQGNSA.

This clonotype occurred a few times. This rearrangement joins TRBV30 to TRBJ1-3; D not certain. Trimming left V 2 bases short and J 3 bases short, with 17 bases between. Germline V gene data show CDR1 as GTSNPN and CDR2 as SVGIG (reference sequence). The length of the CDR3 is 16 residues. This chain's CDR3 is CAWSPVGFSGGNTIYF. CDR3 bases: TGTGCCTGGAGTCCTGTGGGGTTCAGTGGTGGAAACACCATATATTTT.

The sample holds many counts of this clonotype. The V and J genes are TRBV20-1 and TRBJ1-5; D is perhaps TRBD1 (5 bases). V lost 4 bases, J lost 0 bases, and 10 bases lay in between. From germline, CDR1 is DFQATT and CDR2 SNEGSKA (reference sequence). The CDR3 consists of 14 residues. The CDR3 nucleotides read TGCAGTGCTACAGGGACCCCTAGCAATCAGCCCCAGCATTTT. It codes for CSATGTPSNQPQHF.

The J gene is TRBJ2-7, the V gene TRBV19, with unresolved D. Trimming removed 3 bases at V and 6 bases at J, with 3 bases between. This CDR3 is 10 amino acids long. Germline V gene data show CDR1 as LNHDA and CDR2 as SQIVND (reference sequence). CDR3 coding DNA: TGTGCCAGTAGTATTTCCGAGCAGTACTTC. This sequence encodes CASSISEQYF.

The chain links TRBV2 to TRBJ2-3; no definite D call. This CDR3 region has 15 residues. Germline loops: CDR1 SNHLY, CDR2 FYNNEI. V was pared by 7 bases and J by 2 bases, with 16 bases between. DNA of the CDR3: TGTGCCAGCAAGGTCATCCAGTCCCCCACAGATACGCAGTATTTT. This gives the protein CASKVIQSPTDTQYF.

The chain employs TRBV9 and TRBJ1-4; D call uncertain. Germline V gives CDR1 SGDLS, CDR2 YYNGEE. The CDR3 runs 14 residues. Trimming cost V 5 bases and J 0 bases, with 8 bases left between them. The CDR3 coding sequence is TGTGCCAGCAGACTAGTTGCAACTAATGAAAAACTGTTTTTT. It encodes CASRLVATNEKLFF.

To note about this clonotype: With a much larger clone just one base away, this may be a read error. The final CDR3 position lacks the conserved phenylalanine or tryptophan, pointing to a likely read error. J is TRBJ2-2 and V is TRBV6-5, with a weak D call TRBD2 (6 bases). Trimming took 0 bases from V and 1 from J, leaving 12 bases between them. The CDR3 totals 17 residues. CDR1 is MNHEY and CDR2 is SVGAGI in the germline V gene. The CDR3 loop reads CASSYSRGWENTGELFS. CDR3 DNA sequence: TGTGCCAGCAGTTACTCGCGGGGTTGGGAGAACACCGGGGAGCTGTTTTCT.

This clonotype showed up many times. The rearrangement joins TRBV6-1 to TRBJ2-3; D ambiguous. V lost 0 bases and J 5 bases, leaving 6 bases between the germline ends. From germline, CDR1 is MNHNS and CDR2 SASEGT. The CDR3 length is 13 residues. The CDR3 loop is CASSEAPGDTQYF. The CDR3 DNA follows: TGTGCCAGCAGTGAAGCGCCCGGAGATACGCAGTATTTT.

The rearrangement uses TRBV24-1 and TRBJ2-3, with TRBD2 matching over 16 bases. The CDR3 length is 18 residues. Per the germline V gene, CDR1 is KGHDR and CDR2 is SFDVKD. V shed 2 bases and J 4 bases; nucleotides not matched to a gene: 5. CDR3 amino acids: CATSDYGTSGGAADTQYF. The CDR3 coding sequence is TGTGCCACCAGTGATTACGGGACTAGCGGGGGGGCCGCAGATACGCAGTATTTT.

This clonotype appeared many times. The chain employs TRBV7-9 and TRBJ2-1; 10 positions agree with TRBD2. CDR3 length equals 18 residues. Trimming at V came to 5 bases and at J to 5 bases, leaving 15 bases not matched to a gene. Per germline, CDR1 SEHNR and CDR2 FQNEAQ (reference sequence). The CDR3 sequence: CASSPLGVAGGRDNEQFF. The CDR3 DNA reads TGTGCCAGCAGCCCGCTGGGAGTAGCGGGGGGCCGGGACAATGAGCAGTTCTTC.

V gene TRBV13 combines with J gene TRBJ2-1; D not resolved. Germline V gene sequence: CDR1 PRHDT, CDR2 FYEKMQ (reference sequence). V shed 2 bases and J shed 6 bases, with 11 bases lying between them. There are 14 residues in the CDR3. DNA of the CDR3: TGTGCCAGCAGCTTATACGGGCCGGGCAATGAGCAGTTCTTC. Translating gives CASSLYGPGNEQFF.

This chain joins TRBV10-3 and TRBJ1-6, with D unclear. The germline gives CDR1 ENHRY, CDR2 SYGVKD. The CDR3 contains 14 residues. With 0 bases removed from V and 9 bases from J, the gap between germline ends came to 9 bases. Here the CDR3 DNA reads TGTGCCATCAGTGAGTCTTTCGAGTTTTCACCCCTCCACTTT. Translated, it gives CAISESFEFSPLHF.